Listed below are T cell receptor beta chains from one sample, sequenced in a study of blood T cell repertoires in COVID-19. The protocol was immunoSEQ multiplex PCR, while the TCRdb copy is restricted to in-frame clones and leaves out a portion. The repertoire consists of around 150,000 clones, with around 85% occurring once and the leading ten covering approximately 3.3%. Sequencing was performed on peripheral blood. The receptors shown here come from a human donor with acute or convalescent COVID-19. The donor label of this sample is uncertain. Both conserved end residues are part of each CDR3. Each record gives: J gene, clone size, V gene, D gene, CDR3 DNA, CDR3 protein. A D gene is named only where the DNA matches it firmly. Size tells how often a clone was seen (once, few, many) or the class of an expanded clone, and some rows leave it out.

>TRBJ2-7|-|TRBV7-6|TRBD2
TGTGCCAGCAGTCTTACTAGCGATTCCTACGAGCAGTACTTC
CASSLTSDSYEQYF
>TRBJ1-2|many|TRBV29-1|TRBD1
TGCAGCGTTGCCGACAGGGTCTATGGCTACACCTTC
CSVADRVYGYTF
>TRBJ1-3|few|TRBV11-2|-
TGTGCCAGCAGCTACAGGGAAAACACCATATATTTT
CASSYRENTIYF
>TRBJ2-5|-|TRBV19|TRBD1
TGTGCCAGTAGTTCACAGGGGAGAGAGACCCAGTACTTC
CASSSQGRETQYF
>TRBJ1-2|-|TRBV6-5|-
TGTGCCAGCCATCGGACCGGAGGGGGCTACACCTTC
CASHRTGGGYTF
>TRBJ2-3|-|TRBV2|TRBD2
TGTGCCAGGGGACTATACACAGATACGCAGTATTTT
CARGLYTDTQYF
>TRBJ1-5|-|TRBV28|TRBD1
TGTGCCAGCAGTTTCCGGGACAGGGACGGTCAGCCCCAGCATTTT
CASSFRDRDGQPQHF
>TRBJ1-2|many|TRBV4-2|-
TGTGCCAGCAGCCAACCAAATACAGGGAATAAGGATGGCTACACCTTC
CASSQPNTGNKDGYTF
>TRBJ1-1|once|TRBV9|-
TGTGCCAGCAGCACCAAGGGGTTGAACACTGAAGCTTTCTTT
CASSTKGLNTEAFF
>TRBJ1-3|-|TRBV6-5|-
TGTGCCAGCAAAGGACACCAAAGAAACACCATATATTTT
CASKGHQRNTIYF
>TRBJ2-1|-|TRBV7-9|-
TGTGCCAGCAGCTTAGTAGCGGTCTCCTACAATGAGCAGTTCTTC
CASSLVAVSYNEQFF
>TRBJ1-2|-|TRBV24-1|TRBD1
TGTGCCACCAGTGACCCGGGACAGGGGTATGGCTACACCTTC
CATSDPGQGYGYTF
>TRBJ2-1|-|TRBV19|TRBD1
TGTGCCAGTAGCCGGGACAGGGGGCAGCCAGACTCCTACAATGAGCAGTTCTTC
CASSRDRGQPDSYNEQFF
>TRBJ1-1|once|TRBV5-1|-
TGCGCCAGCAGCTTGGGCCGGGGAGCGTGGGACACTGAAGCTTTCTTT
CASSLGRGAWDTEAFF
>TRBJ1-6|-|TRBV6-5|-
TGTGCCAGCAGCCCCTGGGCTGTCGAGGGGGCACCCCTCCACTTT
CASSPWAVEGAPLHF
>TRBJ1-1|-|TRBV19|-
TGTGCCAGTAGTATAGTTGGATTGAGGAATGTGGGCACTGAAGCTTTCTTT
CASSIVGLRNVGTEAFF
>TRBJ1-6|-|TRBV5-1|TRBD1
TGCGCCAGCAGCTTGGGGATAGGGGGCGGAGGAGATTCACCCCTCCACTTT
CASSLGIGGGGDSPLHF
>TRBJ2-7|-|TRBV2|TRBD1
TGTGCCAGTGCCGGGACAGGGCTCTCCGAGCAGTACTTC
CASAGTGLSEQYF
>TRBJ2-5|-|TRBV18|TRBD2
TGTGCCAGCTCGCGGGGGGTCCAAGAGACCCAGTACTTC
CASSRGVQETQYF
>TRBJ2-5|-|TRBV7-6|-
TGTGCCAGCAGCCATACTACGCAAGAGACCCAGTACTTC
CASSHTTQETQYF
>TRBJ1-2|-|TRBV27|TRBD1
TGTGCCAGCAGTTCGACCGACAGGGTTGCCCCTTATGGCTACACCTTC
CASSSTDRVAPYGYTF
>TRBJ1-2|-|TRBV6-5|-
TGTGCCAGCAGACGACGGGACACCTACACCTTC
CASRRRDTYTF
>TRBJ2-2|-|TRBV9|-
TGTGCCAGCAGCGTAGCAAGAAGGACACCGAACACCGGGGAGCTGTTTTTT
CASSVARRTPNTGELFF
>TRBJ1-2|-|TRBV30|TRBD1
TGTGCCTGGGGAAGGACAGGGTCGGGGCAGGGCTACACCTTC
CAWGRTGSGQGYTF
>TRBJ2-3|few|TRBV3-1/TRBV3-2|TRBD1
TGTGCCAGCAGCCATGCCAGGGGGCCACAGTATTTT
CASSHARGPQYF
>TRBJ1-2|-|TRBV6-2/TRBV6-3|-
TGTGCCAGCAGTAAACAGGCCGACGCCGTCTATGGCTACACCTTC
CASSKQADAVYGYTF
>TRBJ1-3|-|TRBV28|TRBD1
TGTGCCAGCGGCCAGGGTGGGACAGCTGGAAACACCATATATTTT
CASGQGGTAGNTIYF
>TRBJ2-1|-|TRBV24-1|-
TGTGCCACCAGTGATTATGGGGGCGGCACCTACAATGAGCAGTTCTTC
CATSDYGGGTYNEQFF
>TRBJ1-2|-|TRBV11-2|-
TGTGCCAGCAGCCCTAACTCCGGCTACACCTTC
CASSPNSGYTF
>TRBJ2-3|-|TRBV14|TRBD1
TGTGCCAGCAGCCAAAACAGGGGGAGGGATACGCAGTATTTT
CASSQNRGRDTQYF
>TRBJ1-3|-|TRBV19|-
TGTGCCAGTAGTATAATTCTGGGACACTCTGGAAACACCATATATTTT
CASSIILGHSGNTIYF
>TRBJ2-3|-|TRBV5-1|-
TGCGCCAGCAGCTTGGAACTGGAGGGCACGCAGTATTTT
CASSLELEGTQYF
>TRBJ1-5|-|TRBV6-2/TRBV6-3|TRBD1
TGTGCCAGCAGCCAACGGACAGGGGTTGACCAGCCCCAGCATTTT
CASSQRTGVDQPQHF
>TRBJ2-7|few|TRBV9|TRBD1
TGTGCCAGCAGCGTAGCCCCGGGACAGGGTGGCGAGCAGTACTTC
CASSVAPGQGGEQYF
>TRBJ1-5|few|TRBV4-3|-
TGCGCCAGCAGCCAAATCGGGGATCGGCCCCAGCATTTT
CASSQIGDRPQHF
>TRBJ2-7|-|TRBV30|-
TGTGCCTGGAGTGGCACAGGGTACGAGCAGTACTTC
CAWSGTGYEQYF
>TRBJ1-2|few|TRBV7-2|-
TGTGCCAGCAGCCCAGCCGGGACACACTATGGCTACACCTTC
CASSPAGTHYGYTF
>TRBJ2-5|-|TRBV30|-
TGTGCCTACAGCAACGACAACCCTGGAGAGACCCAGTACTTC
CAYSNDNPGETQYF
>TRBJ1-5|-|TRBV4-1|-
TGCGCCAGCAGCCACCTCGGAGGTAGCAATCAGCCCCAGCATTTT
CASSHLGGSNQPQHF
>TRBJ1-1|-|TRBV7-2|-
TGTGCCAGCAGCTCTGGGCGGGGGGCGTACACTGAAGCTTTCTTT
CASSSGRGAYTEAFF
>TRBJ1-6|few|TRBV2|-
TGTGCCAGCTCGCCGGGAGTAACCTCCTATAATTCACCCCTCCACTTT
CASSPGVTSYNSPLHF
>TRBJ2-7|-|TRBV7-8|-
TGTGCCAGCAGCTTAGCACAGGAGTACGAGCAGTACTTC
CASSLAQEYEQYF
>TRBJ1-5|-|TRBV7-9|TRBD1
TGTGCCAGCAGCTTCGTTGGGACAGGGGGCCGGGGTAGCAATCAGCCCCAGCATTTT
CASSFVGTGGRGSNQPQHF
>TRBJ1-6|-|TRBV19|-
TGTGCCAGTAGTGTTACAATTTCTTTTAATTCACCCCTCCACTTT
CASSVTISFNSPLHF
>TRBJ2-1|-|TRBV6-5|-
TGTGCCAGCAGTTACTCGATTCGAGGGCATGAGCAGTTCTTC
CASSYSIRGHEQFF
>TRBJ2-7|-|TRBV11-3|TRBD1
TGTGCCAGCAGCTTGGGAAAAACAGGGGTCTACGAGCAGTACTTC
CASSLGKTGVYEQYF
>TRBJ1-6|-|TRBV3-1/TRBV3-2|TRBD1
TGTGCCAGCAGCCAACGGACAGGGGAGTATTCACCCCTCCACTTT
CASSQRTGEYSPLHF